There are a few counts of the clone carrying this T cell receptor beta chain. Its antigen is not known. The record originates from a study of beta chain features in type 1 diabetes. General study findings and limits: There was a moderate but significant shortening of TCRB CDR3s in all four CD4+ subsets of Type 1 diabetes patients. Healthy donors had naive, central memory and Treg TCRB repertoires that appeared less similar than those seen among patients.

Expressed TCRB transcripts were sequenced because the entire RNA isolate underwent reverse transcription. Clones were sequenced by immunoSEQ multiplex PCR, and TCRdb holds only the in-frame ones, with some missing. The sample consists of roughly 150,000 clones, just over 8% of them appearing once. This CDR3 has 14 amino acids. The V and J ends lost 0 bases and 4 bases, in that order; junction bases with no gene match: 0. Germline V CDR1 and CDR2: MRHNA, SNTAGT. This sequence originates from a woman aged 18-30 years with type 1 diabetes. Sequenced: central memory CD4+ T cells from blood. The V call is TRBV6-4, the J call TRBJ2-3; TRBD2 matches 8 bases. CDR3 in amino acids: CASSDSSGADTQYF. In nucleotides, the CDR3 is TGTGCCAGCAGTGACTCTAGCGGGGCAGATACGCAGTATTTT.